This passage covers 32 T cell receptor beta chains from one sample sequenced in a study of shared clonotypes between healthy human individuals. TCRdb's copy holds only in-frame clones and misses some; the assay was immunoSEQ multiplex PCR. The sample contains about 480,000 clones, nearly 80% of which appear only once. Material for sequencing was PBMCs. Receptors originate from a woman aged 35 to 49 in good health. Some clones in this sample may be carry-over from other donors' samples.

CDR3 sequence reads: CAISESGGSYEQYF. CDR3 DNA: TGTGCCATCAGTGAGTCTGGGGGCTCCTACGAGCAGTACTTC. J is TRBJ2-7 and V is TRBV10-3; D is perhaps TRBD1 or TRBD2 (5 bases each). The germline gives CDR1 ENHRY, CDR2 SYGVKD. V was trimmed by 0 bases and J by 0 bases, leaving 6 bases between them. This CDR3 contains 14 residues.

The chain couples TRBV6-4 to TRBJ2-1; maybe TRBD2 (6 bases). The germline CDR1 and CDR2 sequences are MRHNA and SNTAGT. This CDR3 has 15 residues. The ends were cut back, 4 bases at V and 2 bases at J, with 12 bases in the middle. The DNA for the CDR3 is TGTGCCAGCAGTGCCCTTAGCGGCCCCTACAATGAGCAGTTCTTC. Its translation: CASSALSGPYNEQFF.

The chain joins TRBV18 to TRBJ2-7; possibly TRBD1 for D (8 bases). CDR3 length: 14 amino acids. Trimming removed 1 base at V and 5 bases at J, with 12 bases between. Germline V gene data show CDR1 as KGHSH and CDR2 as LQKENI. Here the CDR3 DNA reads TGTGCCAGCTCACCACGGACAGGGAGGGACGAGCAGTACTTC. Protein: CASSPRTGRDEQYF.

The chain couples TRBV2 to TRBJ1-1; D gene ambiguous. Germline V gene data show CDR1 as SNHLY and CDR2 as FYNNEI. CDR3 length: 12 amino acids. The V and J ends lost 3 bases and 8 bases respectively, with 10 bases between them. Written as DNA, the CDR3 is TGTGCCAGCAGTGAGGCCAGGAGCGAAGCTTTCTTT. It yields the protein CASSEARSEAFF. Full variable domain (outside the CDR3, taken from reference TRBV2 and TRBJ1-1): EPEVTQTPSHQVTQMGQEVILRCVPISNHLYFYWYRQILGQKVEFLVSFYNNEISEKSEIFDDQFSVERPDGSNFTLKIRSTKLEDSAMYFCASSEARSEAFFGQGTRLTVV.

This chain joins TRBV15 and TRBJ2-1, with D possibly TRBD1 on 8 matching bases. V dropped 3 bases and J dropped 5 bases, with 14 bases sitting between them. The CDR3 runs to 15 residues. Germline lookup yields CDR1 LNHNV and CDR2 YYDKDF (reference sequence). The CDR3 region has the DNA TGTGCCACCAGCAGGGGAGGGACAGGTCACAATGAGCAGTTCTTC. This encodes CATSRGGTGHNEQFF.

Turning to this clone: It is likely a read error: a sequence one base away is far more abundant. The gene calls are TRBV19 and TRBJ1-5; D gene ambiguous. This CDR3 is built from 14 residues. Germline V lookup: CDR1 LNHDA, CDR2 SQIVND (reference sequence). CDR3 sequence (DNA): TGTGCCAGTAGTATGGGGTTTGGGAATCGGCCCCAGCATTTT. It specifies CASSMGFGNRPQHF. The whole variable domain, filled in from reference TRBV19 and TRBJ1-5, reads DGGITQSPKYLFRKEGQNVTLSCEQNLNHDAMYWYRQDPGQGLRLIYYSQIVNDFQKGDIAEGYSVSREKKESFPLTVTSAQKNPTAFYLCASSMGFGNRPQHFGDGTRLSIL.

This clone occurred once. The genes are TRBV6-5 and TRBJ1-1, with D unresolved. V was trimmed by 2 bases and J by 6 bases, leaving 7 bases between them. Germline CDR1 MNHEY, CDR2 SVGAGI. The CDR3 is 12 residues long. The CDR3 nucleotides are TGTGCCAGCAGTTACGGTCGCGCTGAAGCTTTCTTT. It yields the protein CASSYGRAEAFF.

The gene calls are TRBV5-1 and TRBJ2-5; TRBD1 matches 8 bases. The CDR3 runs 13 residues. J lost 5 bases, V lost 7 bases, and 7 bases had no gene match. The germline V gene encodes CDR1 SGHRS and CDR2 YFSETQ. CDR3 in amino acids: CASSTGGRETQYF. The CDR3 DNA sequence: TGCGCCAGCTCTACAGGGGGTCGGGAGACCCAGTACTTC.

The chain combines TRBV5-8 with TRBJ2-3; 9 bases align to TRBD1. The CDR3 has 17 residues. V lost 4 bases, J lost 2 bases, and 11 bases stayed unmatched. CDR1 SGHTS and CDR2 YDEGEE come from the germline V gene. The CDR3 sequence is CASSNQGTGPITDTQYF. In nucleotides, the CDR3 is TGTGCCAGCAGCAACCAAGGGACAGGGCCAATCACAGATACGCAGTATTTT.

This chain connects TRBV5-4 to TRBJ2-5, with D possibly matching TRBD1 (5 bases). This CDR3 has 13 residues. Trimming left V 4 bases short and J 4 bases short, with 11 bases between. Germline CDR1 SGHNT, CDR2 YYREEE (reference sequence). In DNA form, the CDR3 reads TGTGCCAGCAGCGCACAGGTGGGAGAGACCCAGTACTTC. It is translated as CASSAQVGETQYF.

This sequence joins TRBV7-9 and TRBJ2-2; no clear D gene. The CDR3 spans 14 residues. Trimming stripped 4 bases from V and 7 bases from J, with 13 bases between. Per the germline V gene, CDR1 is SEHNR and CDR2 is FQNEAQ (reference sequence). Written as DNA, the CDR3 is TGTGCCAGCAGCTCGTTATATTTCGTCGGGGAGCTGTTTTTT. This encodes CASSSLYFVGELFF. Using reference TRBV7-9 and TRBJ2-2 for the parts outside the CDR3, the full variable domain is DTGVSQNPRHKITKRGQNVTFRCDPISEHNRLYWYRQTLGQGPEFLTYFQNEAQLEKSRLLSDRFSAERPKGSFSTLEIQRTEQGDSAMYLCASSSLYFVGELFFGEGSRLTVL.

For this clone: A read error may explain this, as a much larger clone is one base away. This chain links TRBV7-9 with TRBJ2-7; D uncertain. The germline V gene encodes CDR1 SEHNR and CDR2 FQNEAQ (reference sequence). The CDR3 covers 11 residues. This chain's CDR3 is CASSSSHEQYF. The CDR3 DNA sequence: TGTGCCAGCAGCTCCTCCCACGAGCAGTACTTC.

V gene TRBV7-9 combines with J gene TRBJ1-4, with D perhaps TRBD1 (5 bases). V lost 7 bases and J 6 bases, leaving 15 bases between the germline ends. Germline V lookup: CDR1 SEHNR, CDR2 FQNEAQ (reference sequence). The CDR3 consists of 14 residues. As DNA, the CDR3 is TGTGCCAGCAATCCCGGACGGGACGATGAAAAACTGTTTTTT. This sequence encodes CASNPGRDDEKLFF.

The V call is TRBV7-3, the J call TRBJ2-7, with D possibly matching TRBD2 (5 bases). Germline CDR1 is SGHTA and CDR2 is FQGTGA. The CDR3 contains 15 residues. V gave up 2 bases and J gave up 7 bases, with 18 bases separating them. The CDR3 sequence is CASSLFSSGLDEQYF. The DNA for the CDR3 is TGTGCCAGCAGCTTATTTTCCAGCGGTCTTGATGAGCAGTACTTC.

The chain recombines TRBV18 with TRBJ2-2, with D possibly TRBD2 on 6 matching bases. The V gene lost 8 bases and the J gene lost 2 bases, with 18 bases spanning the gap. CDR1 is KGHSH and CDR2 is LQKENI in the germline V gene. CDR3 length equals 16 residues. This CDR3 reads CASDTLGGTNTGELFF. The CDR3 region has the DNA TGTGCCAGCGACACCCTTGGCGGGACCAACACCGGGGAGCTGTTTTTT.

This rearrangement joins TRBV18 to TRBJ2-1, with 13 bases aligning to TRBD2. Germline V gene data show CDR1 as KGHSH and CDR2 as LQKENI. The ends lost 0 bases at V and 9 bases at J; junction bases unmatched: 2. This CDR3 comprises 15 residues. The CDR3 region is CASSPPTSGRIEQFF. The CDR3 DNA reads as TGTGCCAGCTCACCACCGACTAGCGGGAGGATTGAGCAGTTCTTC.

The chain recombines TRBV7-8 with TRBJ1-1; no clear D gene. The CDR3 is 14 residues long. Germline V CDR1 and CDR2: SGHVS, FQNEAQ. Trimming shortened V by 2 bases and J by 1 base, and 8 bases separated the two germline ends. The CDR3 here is CASSLREGNTEAFF. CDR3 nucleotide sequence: TGTGCCAGCAGCTTAAGGGAGGGGAACACTGAAGCTTTCTTT.

CDR3 sequence: CASSFRGAPYEQYF. The CDR3 nucleotides are TGTGCCAGCAGTTTTCGCGGGGCCCCCTACGAGCAGTACTTC. This rearrangement joins TRBV27 to TRBJ2-7, with D possibly TRBD2 on 6 matching bases. V was shortened by 3 bases and J by 2 bases, with 11 bases between the two germline ends. Germline CDR1 reads MNHEY; CDR2 reads SMNVEV (reference sequence). CDR3 length: 14 amino acids.

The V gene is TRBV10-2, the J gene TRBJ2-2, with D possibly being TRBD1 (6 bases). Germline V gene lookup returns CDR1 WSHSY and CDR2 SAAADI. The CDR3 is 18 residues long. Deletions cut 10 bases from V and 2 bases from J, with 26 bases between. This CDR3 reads CATKQGPAEIVNTGELFF. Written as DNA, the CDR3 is TGCGCCACAAAACAGGGTCCGGCAGAGATAGTAAACACCGGGGAGCTGTTTTTT.

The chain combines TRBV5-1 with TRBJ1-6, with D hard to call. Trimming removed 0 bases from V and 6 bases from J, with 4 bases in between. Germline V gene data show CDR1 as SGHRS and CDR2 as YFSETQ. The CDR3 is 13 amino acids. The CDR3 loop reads CASSLGPNSPLHF. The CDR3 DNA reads TGCGCCAGCAGCTTGGGACCTAATTCACCCCTCCACTTT.

CDR3 loop: CASRGGLAGVYEQYF. Written as DNA, the CDR3 is TGTGCCAGCAGGGGGGGACTAGCGGGAGTCTACGAGCAGTACTTC. The chain has TRBV2 and TRBJ2-7; 14 bases align to TRBD2. CDR3 size: 15 residues. Germline lookup yields CDR1 SNHLY and CDR2 FYNNEI. J was trimmed by 3 bases and V by 6 bases; bases with no gene match: 4.

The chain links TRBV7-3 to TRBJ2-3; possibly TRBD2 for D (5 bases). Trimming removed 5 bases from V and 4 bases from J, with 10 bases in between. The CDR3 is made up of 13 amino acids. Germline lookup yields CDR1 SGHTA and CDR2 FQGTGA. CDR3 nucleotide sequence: TGTGCCAGCAGCACGGGATTCGCAGATACGCAGTATTTT. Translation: CASSTGFADTQYF.

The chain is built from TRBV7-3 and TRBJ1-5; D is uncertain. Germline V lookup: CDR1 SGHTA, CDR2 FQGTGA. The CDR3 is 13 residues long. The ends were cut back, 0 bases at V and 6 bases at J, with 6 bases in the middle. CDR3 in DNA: TGTGCCAGCAGCTTAACGATCGGTCAGCCCCAGCATTTT. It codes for CASSLTIGQPQHF.

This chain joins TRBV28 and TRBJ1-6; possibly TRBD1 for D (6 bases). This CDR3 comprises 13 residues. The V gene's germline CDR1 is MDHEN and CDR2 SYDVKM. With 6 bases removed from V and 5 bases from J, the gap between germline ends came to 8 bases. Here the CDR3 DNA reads TGTGCCAGCAGAAACAGGGATAATTCACCCCTCCACTTT. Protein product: CASRNRDNSPLHF.

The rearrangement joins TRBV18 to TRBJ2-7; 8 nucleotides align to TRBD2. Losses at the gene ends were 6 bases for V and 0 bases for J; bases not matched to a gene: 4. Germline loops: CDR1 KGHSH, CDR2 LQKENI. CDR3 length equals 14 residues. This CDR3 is CASSGGRSSYEQYF. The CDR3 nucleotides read TGTGCCAGCTCTGGCGGGAGGAGCTCCTACGAGCAGTACTTC.

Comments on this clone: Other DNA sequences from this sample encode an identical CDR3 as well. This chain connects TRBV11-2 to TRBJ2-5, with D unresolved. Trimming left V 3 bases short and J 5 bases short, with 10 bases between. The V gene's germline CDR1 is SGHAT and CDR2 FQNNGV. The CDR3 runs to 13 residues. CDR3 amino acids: CASSFGFRETQYF. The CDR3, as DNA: TGTGCCAGCAGCTTCGGGTTCCGGGAGACCCAGTACTTC.

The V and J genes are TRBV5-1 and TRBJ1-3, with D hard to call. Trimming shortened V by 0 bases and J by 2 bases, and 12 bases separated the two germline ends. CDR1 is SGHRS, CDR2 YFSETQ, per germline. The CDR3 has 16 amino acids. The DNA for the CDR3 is TGCGCCAGCAGCTTGGATGACCGGCTCCCTGGAAACACCATATATTTT. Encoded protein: CASSLDDRLPGNTIYF.

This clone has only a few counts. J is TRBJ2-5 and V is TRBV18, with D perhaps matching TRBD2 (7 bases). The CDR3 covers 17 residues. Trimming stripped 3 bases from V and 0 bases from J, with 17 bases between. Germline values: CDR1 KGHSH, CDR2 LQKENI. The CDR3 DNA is TGTGCCAGCTCACCCCCACCGGGGGGCCCCTACCAAGAGACCCAGTACTTC. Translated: CASSPPPGGPYQETQYF.

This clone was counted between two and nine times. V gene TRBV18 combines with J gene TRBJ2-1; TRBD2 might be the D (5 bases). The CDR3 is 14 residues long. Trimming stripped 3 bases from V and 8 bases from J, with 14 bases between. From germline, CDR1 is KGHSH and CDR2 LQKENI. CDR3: CASSPGLAYYEQFF. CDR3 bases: TGTGCCAGCTCACCCGGACTGGCTTATTATGAGCAGTTCTTC.

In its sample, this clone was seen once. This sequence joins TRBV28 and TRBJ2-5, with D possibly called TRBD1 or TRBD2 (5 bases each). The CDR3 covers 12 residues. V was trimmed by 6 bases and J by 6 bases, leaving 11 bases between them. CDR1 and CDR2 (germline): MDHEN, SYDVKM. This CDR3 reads CASRAGAQTQYF. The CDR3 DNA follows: TGTGCCAGCAGGGCCGGGGCACAGACCCAGTACTTC.

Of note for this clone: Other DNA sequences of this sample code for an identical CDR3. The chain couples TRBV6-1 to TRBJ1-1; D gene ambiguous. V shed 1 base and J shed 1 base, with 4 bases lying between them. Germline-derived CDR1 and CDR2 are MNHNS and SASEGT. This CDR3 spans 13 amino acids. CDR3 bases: TGTGCCAGCAGTGAAGACGGGAACACTGAAGCTTTCTTT. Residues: CASSEDGNTEAFF.

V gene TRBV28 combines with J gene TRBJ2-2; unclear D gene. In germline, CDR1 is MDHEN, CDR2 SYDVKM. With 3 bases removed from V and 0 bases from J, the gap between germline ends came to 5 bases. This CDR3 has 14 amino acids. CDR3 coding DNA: TGTGCCAGCAGTTTCCCCCCGAACACCGGGGAGCTGTTTTTT. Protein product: CASSFPPNTGELFF.